This T cell receptor (beta chain) was captured by sequencing in a study of control samples from healthy donors and cancer patients. Clones were sequenced by immunoSEQ multiplex PCR, and TCRdb holds only the in-frame ones, with some missing. The table records 78,000 or so clones, less than 90% of them present only once. The V gene's germline CDR1 is GTSNPN and CDR2 SVGIG (reference sequence). V dropped 0 bases and J dropped 5 bases, with 11 bases sitting between them. The CDR3 spans 14 residues. V and J are TRBV30 and TRBJ1-5; D is possibly TRBD1 (6 bases). Input material: blood. The origin of this receptor is a woman aged 45-65 years in good health. CDR3 in amino acids: CAWSVGGKDQPQHF. Written as DNA, the CDR3 is TGTGCCTGGAGTGTAGGGGGAAAGGATCAGCCCCAGCATTTT.